This TCR beta chain derives from a study of T cells expressing NK-cell markers. Looking at the study overall: Sequenced donors, eight in total, included seven who were HCMV-seropositive and one who was seronegative. General study findings and limits: Roughly six donors showed dominant NKG2C+ clonotypes comprising about 1.0-7.5% of their CD8+ T cells.

The authors generated TCR beta cDNA through 5'RACE template switching with UMIs. For each CDR3 protein, TCRdb gives one entry from its re-call of the 5' RACE reads, without DNA. The table gives a few hundred thousand distinct CDR3 sequences; the top ten clones make up approximately 0.41% of it. The CDR3 consists of 14 residues. CDR1 and CDR2 (germline): MNHEY, SMNVEV (reference sequence). Notes on this clonotype: Antigen: not known.

This receptor was identified in a man younger than 35 in good health. The J gene is TRBJ1-6, the V gene TRBV27; TCRdb picks TRBD1, but there is no DNA to check that call. Sequencing was carried out using blood T cells: a sorted CD56 or NKG2C T cell subset, CD4+ or CD8+ T cells, or bulk PBMC T cells (not recorded which). CDR3 region: CASSLWDSISPLHF.